The entry that follows covers one T cell receptor beta chain sequence. Antigen specificity is unknown. Replicate PCRs from sorted subsets contained about 0.2 ug DNA, which is 29,000 or so T cell genomes. This table comes from immunoSEQ multiplex PCR, and its TCRdb copy is limited to in-frame clones, with some not included. The table records some 2.1 million clones, just under 95% of them present only once. This CDR3 has 17 residues. Naive-designated CD8 cells lacked CD45RO, were positively enriched for CCR7, and omitted terminally differentiated effector memory CD45RA+ cells. This specimen comes from a study of shared clonotypes between healthy human individuals. General study findings and limits: The study found lower generation probabilities in non-shared clonotypes than in those shared by all four donors. Estimated richness was generally greater in naive than memory subsets. Tissue TCR repertoires likely differ from these blood-only repertoires.

The TCR sequence derives from a man aged 18 to 29 in good health. Some clones in this sample may be carry-over from other donors' samples. The chain couples TRBV21-1 to TRBJ1-5; TRBD1, as called in the table, went unchecked against the DNA. TRBV21-1 is designated a pseudogene. The sample comprised naive CD8+ T cells from PBMCs. The CDR3: CASSIFVGQGEGQPQHF. The DNA for the CDR3 is TGTGCCAGCAGCATTTTCGTAGGACAGGGCGAAGGTCAGCCCCAGCATTTT.